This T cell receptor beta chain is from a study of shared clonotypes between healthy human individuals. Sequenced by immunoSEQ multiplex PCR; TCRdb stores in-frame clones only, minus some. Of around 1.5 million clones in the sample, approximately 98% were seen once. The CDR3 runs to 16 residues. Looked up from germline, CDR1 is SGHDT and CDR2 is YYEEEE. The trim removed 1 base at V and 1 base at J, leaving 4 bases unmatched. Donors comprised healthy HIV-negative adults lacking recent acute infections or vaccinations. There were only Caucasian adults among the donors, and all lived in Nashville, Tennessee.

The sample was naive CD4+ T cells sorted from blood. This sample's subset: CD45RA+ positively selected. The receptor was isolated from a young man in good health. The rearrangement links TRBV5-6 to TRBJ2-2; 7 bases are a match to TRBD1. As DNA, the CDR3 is TGTGCCAGCAGCTTGTACCGGACAGGGAACACCGGGGAGCTGTTTTTT. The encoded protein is CASSLYRTGNTGELFF.